Listed below are T cell receptor beta chains from one sample, sequenced in a study of CD8+ T cells in alopecia areata. Here immunoSEQ multiplex PCR was the method, and the copy in TCRdb shows in-frame clones only, minus some. The data hold more than 150,000 clones, with 59% observed a single time. The sequences come from CD4+ T cells sorted from blood, collected at week 0. These TCRs come from a human donor with alopecia areata. The CDR3 runs from the conserved cysteine through the conserved F or W. The D gene is left open where the match is weak. The size field is filled for only some rows; it gives once, few, many or a size class.

D: -; J: TRBJ1-2; size: -; V: TRBV30; CDR3: CAWSVGPIYGYTF; DNA: TGTGCCTGGAGTGTGGGTCCGATCTATGGCTACACCTTC
D: -; J: TRBJ2-7; size: -; V: TRBV5-6; CDR3: CASSLAQGYEQYF; DNA: TGTGCCAGCAGCTTGGCACAAGGGTACGAGCAGTACTTC
D: -; J: TRBJ2-4; size: few; V: TRBV4-1; CDR3: CASSQVDRNIQYF; DNA: TGCGCCAGCAGCCAAGTGGACAGAAACATTCAGTACTTC
D: -; J: TRBJ2-2; size: once; V: TRBV11-3; CDR3: CASSLRFSPNTGELFF; DNA: TGTGCCAGCAGCTTAAGGTTCAGTCCTAACACCGGGGAGCTGTTTTTT
D: -; J: TRBJ2-5; size: few; V: TRBV7-2; CDR3: CASSLIQLQETQYF; DNA: TGTGCCAGCAGCTTAATACAGTTACAAGAGACCCAGTACTTC
D: -; J: TRBJ2-7; size: many; V: TRBV11-2; CDR3: CASSSAGQLGEQYF; DNA: TGTGCCAGCAGCTCGGCCGGACAGCTGGGAGAGCAGTACTTC
D: TRBD1; J: TRBJ1-2; size: -; V: TRBV5-1; CDR3: CASSWGQGDGYTF; DNA: TGCGCCAGCAGCTGGGGACAGGGAGATGGCTACACCTTC
D: -; J: TRBJ2-2; size: -; V: TRBV4-1; CDR3: CASSQDSSFTGELFF; DNA: TGCGCCAGCAGCCAAGATTCCTCATTCACCGGGGAGCTGTTTTTT
D: -; J: TRBJ1-6; size: few; V: TRBV6-5; CDR3: CASSYSRDSPLHF; DNA: TGTGCCAGCAGTTACTCGAGGGATTCACCCCTCCACTTT
D: -; J: TRBJ1-2; size: few; V: TRBV28; CDR3: CAHQLRGHYGYTF; DNA: TGTGCCCACCAGCTCCGGGGCCACTATGGCTACACCTTC
D: -; J: TRBJ1-2; size: once; V: TRBV7-8; CDR3: CASSIAGEVPSYGYTF; DNA: TGTGCCAGCAGCATAGCGGGTGAGGTTCCTAGCTATGGCTACACCTTC
D: -; J: TRBJ1-6; size: -; V: TRBV9; CDR3: CASSVGGLDNSPLHF; DNA: TGTGCCAGCAGCGTAGGGGGGCTCGATAATTCACCCCTCCACTTT
D: TRBD1; J: TRBJ1-6; size: -; V: TRBV5-1; CDR3: CASSLGQAEYSPLHF; DNA: TGCGCCAGCAGCCTGGGACAGGCGGAGTATTCACCCCTCCACTTT
D: TRBD1; J: TRBJ2-2; size: -; V: TRBV29-1; CDR3: CSVEVGQGAGELFF; DNA: TGCAGCGTTGAGGTCGGGCAGGGGGCCGGGGAGCTGTTTTTT
D: TRBD1; J: TRBJ1-1; size: -; V: TRBV4-1; CDR3: CASSQGQGVNTEAFF; DNA: TGCGCCAGCAGCCAAGGACAGGGGGTTAACACTGAAGCTTTCTTT
D: -; J: TRBJ2-3; size: -; V: TRBV30; CDR3: CAWSVRRDTQYF; DNA: TGTGCCTGGAGTGTACGGCGGGATACGCAGTATTTT
D: TRBD2; J: TRBJ2-3; size: -; V: TRBV10-3; CDR3: CAAGTSGADTQYF; DNA: TGTGCCGCAGGGACTAGCGGGGCCGATACGCAGTATTTT
D: -; J: TRBJ1-5; size: -; V: TRBV30; CDR3: CAWSGGVSNQPQHF; DNA: TGTGCCTGGAGTGGTGGGGTAAGCAATCAGCCCCAGCATTTT
D: -; J: TRBJ1-1; size: -; V: TRBV2; CDR3: CATTDGAMNTEAFF; DNA: TGTGCCACCACAGACGGGGCCATGAACACTGAAGCTTTCTTT